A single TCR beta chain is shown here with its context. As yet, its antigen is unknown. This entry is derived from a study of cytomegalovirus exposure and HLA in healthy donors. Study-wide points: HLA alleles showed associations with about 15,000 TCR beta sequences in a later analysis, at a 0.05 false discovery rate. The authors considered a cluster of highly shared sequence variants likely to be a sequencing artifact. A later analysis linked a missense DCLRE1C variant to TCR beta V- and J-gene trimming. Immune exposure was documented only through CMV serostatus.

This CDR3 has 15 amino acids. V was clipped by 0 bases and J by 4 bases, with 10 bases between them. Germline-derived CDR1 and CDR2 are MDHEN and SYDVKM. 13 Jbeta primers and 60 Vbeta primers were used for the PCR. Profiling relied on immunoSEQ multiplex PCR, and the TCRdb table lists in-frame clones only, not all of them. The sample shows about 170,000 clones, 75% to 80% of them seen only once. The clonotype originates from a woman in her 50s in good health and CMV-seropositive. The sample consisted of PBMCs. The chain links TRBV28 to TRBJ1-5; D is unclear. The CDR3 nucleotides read TGTGCCAGCAGTTTATGGGGCAGTTTGAATCAGCCCCAGCATTTT. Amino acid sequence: CASSLWGSLNQPQHF. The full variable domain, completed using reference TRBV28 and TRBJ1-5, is DVKVTQSSRYLVKRTGEKVFLECVQDMDHENMFWYRQDPGLGLRLIYFSYDVKMKEKGDIPEGYSVSREKKERFSLILESASTNQTSMYLCASSLWGSLNQPQHFGDGTRLSIL.